Below, 8 T cell receptor beta chains from the same sample are listed, as sequenced in a study of blood T cell repertoires in COVID-19. Using immunoSEQ multiplex PCR, the repertoire was profiled, and TCRdb retains in-frame clones only, with some absent. The sample carries roughly 170,000 clones, approximately 84% recorded once. Sequenced input: peripheral blood. The receptors come from a man aged 40-49 years who had recovered from COVID-19.

The rearrangement uses TRBV6-1 and TRBJ2-3; 10 bases agree with TRBD2. The V gene's germline CDR1 is MNHNS and CDR2 SASEGT. The trim removed 2 bases at V and 0 bases at J, leaving 5 bases unmatched. The CDR3 length is 17 residues. CDR3 sequence reads: CASSELAGAPSTDTQYF. The CDR3 DNA follows: TGTGCCAGCAGTGAACTAGCGGGGGCGCCTAGCACAGATACGCAGTATTTT.

This clone appeared a few times. The gene calls are TRBV6-5 and TRBJ1-6; tentatively, D is TRBD1 (6 bases). The V gene's germline CDR1 is MNHEY and CDR2 SVGAGI. The ends were cut back, 2 bases at V and 6 bases at J, with 11 bases in the middle. The CDR3 has 15 residues. CDR3 region: CASSYLTGFNSPLHF. The DNA for the CDR3 is TGTGCCAGCAGTTACCTCACAGGGTTTAATTCACCCCTCCACTTT.

This clone has just one count. The chain employs TRBV2 and TRBJ2-7; 7 positions match TRBD1. CDR1 is SNHLY, CDR2 FYNNEI, per germline. The CDR3 extends over 13 amino acids. Trimming at V came to 10 bases and at J to 4 bases, leaving 10 bases not matched to a gene. In nucleotides, the CDR3 is TGTGCCATAGAGGGGGACAGCGCTTACGAGCAGTACTTC. This gives the protein CAIEGDSAYEQYF.

The chain recombines TRBV12-3 or TRBV12-4 with TRBJ1-1, with TRBD1 as a possible D gene (5 bases). V was clipped by 3 bases and J by 4 bases, with 9 bases between them. The CDR3 totals 13 residues. For the CDR3, the DNA is TGTGCCAGCAGTTTCGGGGGAGGCACTGAAGCTTTCTTT. Its translation is CASSFGGGTEAFF.

V and J are TRBV7-2 and TRBJ2-1, with D tentatively TRBD1 (5 bases). The CDR3 is made up of 13 amino acids. Germline CDR1 is SGHTA and CDR2 is FQGNSA. Trimming stripped 1 base from V and 8 bases from J, with 9 bases between. For the CDR3, the DNA is TGTGCCAGCAGCTTAGGGGGCTGGGATGAGCAGTTCTTC. As protein: CASSLGGWDEQFF.

V gene TRBV19 combines with J gene TRBJ1-3; 10 nucleotides line up with TRBD1. The CDR3 length is 13 residues. Germline values: CDR1 LNHDA, CDR2 SQIVND (reference sequence). V lost 5 bases and J lost 8; bases outside the gene matches: 3. This CDR3 reads CASSPGTGDTIYF. CDR3 nucleotide sequence: TGTGCCAGTAGTCCAGGGACAGGGGACACCATATATTTT.

A few counts support this clone. The genes are TRBV20-1 and TRBJ2-7; D is unresolved. Trimming shortened V by 3 bases and J by 2 bases, and 8 bases separated the two germline ends. CDR1 and CDR2 from the germline V gene are DFQATT and SNEGSKA (reference sequence). This CDR3 has 12 residues. CDR3: CSASKETYEQYF. The CDR3 DNA reads TGCAGTGCTAGTAAGGAGACCTACGAGCAGTACTTC.

In this sample, this clone turned up once. The chain recombines TRBV21-1 with TRBJ2-1; the table calls TRBD2, which could not be checked here. TRBV21-1 is a pseudogene locus. CDR3 length: 19 residues. The CDR3 is CAIFSKRLAGASSYNEQFF. For the CDR3, the DNA is TGTGCCATATTTTCAAAGCGCCTAGCGGGGGCCAGCTCCTACAATGAGCAGTTCTTC.